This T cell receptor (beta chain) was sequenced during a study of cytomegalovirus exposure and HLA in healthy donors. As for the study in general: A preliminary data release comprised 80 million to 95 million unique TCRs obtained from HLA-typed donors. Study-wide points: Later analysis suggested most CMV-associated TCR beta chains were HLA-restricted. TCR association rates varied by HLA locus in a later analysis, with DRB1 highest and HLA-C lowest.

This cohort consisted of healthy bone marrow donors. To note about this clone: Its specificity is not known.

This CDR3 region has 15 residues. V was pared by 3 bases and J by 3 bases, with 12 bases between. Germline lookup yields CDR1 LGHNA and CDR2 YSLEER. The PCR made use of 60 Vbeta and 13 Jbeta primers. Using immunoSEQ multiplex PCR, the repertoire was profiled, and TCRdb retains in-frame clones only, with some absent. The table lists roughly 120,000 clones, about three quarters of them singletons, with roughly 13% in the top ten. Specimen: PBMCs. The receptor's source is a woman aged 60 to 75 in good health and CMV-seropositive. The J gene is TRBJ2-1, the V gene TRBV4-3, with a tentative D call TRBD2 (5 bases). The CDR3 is CASSHSDNYYNEQFF. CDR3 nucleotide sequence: TGCGCCAGCAGCCATAGCGACAATTACTACAATGAGCAGTTCTTC.